Following are 27 T cell receptor beta chains from one sample sequenced in a study of shared clonotypes between healthy human individuals. The method was immunoSEQ multiplex PCR; TCRdb's version includes in-frame clones alone and lacks a portion of them. The profile shows approximately 650,000 clones, just under 97% of them singletons. Naive CD8 cells comprised CD45RO-negative, CCR7-positively selected cells, excluding terminally differentiated effector memory CD45RA+ cells. The material sequenced was naive CD8+ T cells sorted from blood. Receptor source: a woman in her thirties in good health.

V gene TRBV2 combines with J gene TRBJ1-5, with D hard to call. Germline lookup yields CDR1 SNHLY and CDR2 FYNNEI. This CDR3 has 15 amino acids. The V gene lost 7 bases and the J gene lost 4 bases, with 17 bases spanning the gap. The CDR3 DNA follows: TGTGCCAGCACTCGACTGGAGACTGGAAATCAGCCCCAGCATTTT. It is translated as CASTRLETGNQPQHF.

This clone was counted between two and nine times. The chain uses TRBV21-1 and TRBJ1-1. TRBV21-1 is a pseudogene segment. The length of the CDR3 is 8 residues. The CDR3 loop reads CASSEAFF. The DNA for the CDR3 is TGTGCCAGTTCTGAGGCTTTCTTT.

The V gene is TRBV5-5, the J gene TRBJ1-1, with no clear D. This CDR3 is 15 amino acids long. The V end lost 3 bases, the J end lost 5 bases, and 17 bases lay between the germline ends. Germline assignment: CDR1 SGHKS and CDR2 YYEKEE (reference sequence). CDR3 in amino acids: CASSSTRPGITEAFF. The CDR3 bases are TGTGCCAGCAGCTCAACAAGACCGGGTATAACTGAAGCTTTCTTT.

This chain joins TRBV29-1 and TRBJ2-7, with TRBD2 matching over 10 bases. The CDR3 extends over 15 amino acids. Per germline, CDR1 SQVTM and CDR2 ANQGSEA. The V and J ends lost 0 bases and 7 bases, in that order; junction bases with no gene match: 9. The CDR3 DNA is TGCAGCGTTGAAGAACCGGCTAGCGGGGGCTATGAGCAGTACTTC. Protein product: CSVEEPASGGYEQYF.

The rearrangement joins TRBV4-1 to TRBJ1-1; 7 bases are shared with TRBD1. Trimming cost V 0 bases and J 4 bases; bases outside gene matches: 8. The CDR3 is made up of 16 amino acids. Germline assignment: CDR1 MGHRA and CDR2 YSYEKL. The CDR3 region has the DNA TGCGCCAGCAGCCAAGATCCCCTCCCAGGGGGCACTGAAGCTTTCTTT. Translation: CASSQDPLPGGTEAFF.

The chain links TRBV7-8 to TRBJ2-7, with TRBD1 as a possible D gene (5 bases). The CDR3 sequence is 15 residues long. In germline, CDR1 is SGHVS, CDR2 FQNEAQ. V was pared by 1 base and J by 2 bases, with 12 bases between. CDR3 nucleotide sequence: TGTGCCAGCAGCTTAGTGCCTCAGGGTCCCTACGAGCAGTACTTC. It is translated as CASSLVPQGPYEQYF.

The rearrangement links TRBV28 to TRBJ2-1, with 8 bases that match TRBD2. Trimming removed 7 bases from V and 3 bases from J; junction bases left unmatched: 8. From germline, CDR1 is MDHEN and CDR2 SYDVKM. The CDR3 length is 15 residues. This chain's CDR3 is CASTTTSVYYNEQFF. The CDR3 nucleotides read TGTGCCAGCACAACGACTAGCGTATACTACAATGAGCAGTTCTTC.

This chain links TRBV13 with TRBJ2-3; D not resolved. There are 12 residues in the CDR3. Deletions cut 1 base from V and 4 bases from J, with 3 bases between. From germline, CDR1 is PRHDT and CDR2 FYEKMQ (reference sequence). The CDR3 protein is CASSLEPDTQYF. The DNA of the CDR3 is TGTGCCAGCAGCTTAGAACCAGATACGCAGTATTTT.

Of note for this clone: At the DNA level, this CDR3 is encoded by other sequences in the same sample as well. V is TRBV27 and J is TRBJ2-1; maybe TRBD2 (5 bases). Germline CDR1 and CDR2: MNHEY and SMNVEV (reference sequence). The CDR3 extends over 14 amino acids. Trimming took 3 bases from V and 4 from J, leaving 10 bases between them. CDR3 bases: TGTGCCAGCAGTTTCGGGGTTGGATACAATGAGCAGTTCTTC. This sequence encodes CASSFGVGYNEQFF.

This clone has just one count. The rearrangement links TRBV5-1 to TRBJ1-2; tentatively, D is TRBD1 (5 bases). CDR1 is SGHRS and CDR2 is YFSETQ in the germline V gene. The CDR3 covers 14 residues. Trimming removed 1 base at V and 2 bases at J, with 9 bases between. CDR3 nucleotide sequence: TGCGCCAGCAGCTTGATGGGGGGGAACTATGGCTACACCTTC. Protein: CASSLMGGNYGYTF.

This chain joins TRBV7-2 and TRBJ2-1, with unresolved D. CDR3 length: 17 residues. V dropped 2 bases and J dropped 0 bases, with 14 bases sitting between them. CDR1 SGHTA and CDR2 FQGNSA come from the germline V gene. The CDR3 spells CASSLIGGPGSYNEQFF. The DNA of the CDR3 is TGTGCCAGCAGCTTAATTGGCGGCCCGGGCTCCTACAATGAGCAGTTCTTC. Looking up the rest from reference TRBV7-2 and TRBJ2-1 gives the full variable domain: GAGVSQSPSNKVTEKGKDVELRCDPISGHTALYWYRQSLGQGLEFLIYFQGNSAPDKSGLPSDRFSAERTGGSVSTLTIQRTQQEDSAVYLCASSLIGGPGSYNEQFFGPGTRLTVL.

The chain uses TRBV9 and TRBJ2-1; 9 bases line up with TRBD2. The CDR3 covers 15 residues. V dropped 4 bases and J dropped 8; count of bases not matched to a gene: 10. Germline lookup yields CDR1 SGDLS and CDR2 YYNGEE. The CDR3 DNA reads as TGTGCCAGCAGCCCCTGGCGGGAGGGCCGCGATGAGCAGTTCTTC. It is translated as CASSPWREGRDEQFF.

This chain connects TRBV27 to TRBJ2-7, with TRBD2 matching 14 bases. The CDR3 loop spans 16 amino acids. The germline V gene encodes CDR1 MNHEY and CDR2 SMNVEV (reference sequence). J gave up 1 base and V 5 bases, and 4 bases lay outside the gene matches. The CDR3 loop reads CASSTRTSGRSYEQYF. CDR3 nucleotides: TGTGCCAGCAGTACGCGGACTAGCGGGAGGTCCTACGAGCAGTACTTC.

Concerning this clone: The sample carries other DNA sequences with the same CDR3. V gene TRBV4-1 combines with J gene TRBJ2-1; no firm D call. V lost 1 base and J lost 7, with 5 bases in between. The CDR3 has 12 residues. Germline lookup yields CDR1 MGHRA and CDR2 YSYEKL. As DNA, the CDR3 is TGCGCCAGCAGCCAAGTTGCGAATGAGCAGTTCTTC. This codes for CASSQVANEQFF.

The chain carries TRBV7-9 and TRBJ2-7; possibly TRBD2 for D (6 bases). In germline, CDR1 is SEHNR, CDR2 FQNEAQ (reference sequence). V shed 4 bases and J shed 2 bases, with 9 bases lying between them. CDR3 length: 13 residues. For the CDR3, the DNA is TGTGCCAGCAGCTCCCCGGGGGCCTACGAGCAGTACTTC. This encodes CASSSPGAYEQYF.

V gene TRBV7-9 combines with J gene TRBJ2-7, with 8 positions matching TRBD2. The CDR3 is 15 residues long. V was clipped by 5 bases and J by 2 bases; unmatched bases: 8. The germline CDR1 and CDR2 sequences are SEHNR and FQNEAQ (reference sequence). The CDR3 DNA reads TGTGCCAGCAGCGGAGCGGGAGTGGGGCCCTACGAGCAGTACTTC. This codes for CASSGAGVGPYEQYF.

The gene calls are TRBV5-4 and TRBJ1-2, with 12 positions matching TRBD1. Germline V gene lookup returns CDR1 SGHNT and CDR2 YYREEE (reference sequence). V lost 5 bases to trimming and J lost 7 bases; unmatched junction nucleotides: 0. CDR3 length: 12 amino acids. CDR3 nucleotides: TGTGCCAGCAGGGGACAGGGGGCTGGCTACACCTTC. Translated: CASRGQGAGYTF.

The chain employs TRBV29-1 and TRBJ1-2; D not resolved. CDR1 is SQVTM and CDR2 is ANQGSEA in the germline V gene. The CDR3 covers 11 residues. V gave up 3 bases and J gave up 3 bases, with 5 bases separating them. The CDR3, as DNA: TGCAGCGTTGAGGTCGACTATGGCTACACCTTC. Its protein is CSVEVDYGYTF.

The genes are TRBV25-1 and TRBJ2-7; 9 bases line up with TRBD2. The CDR3 runs to 15 residues. V dropped 2 bases and J dropped 6; count of bases not matched to a gene: 8. Germline values: CDR1 MGHDK, CDR2 SYGVNS. CDR3 sequence: CASSENAGGRSEQYF. The CDR3 DNA reads TGTGCCAGCAGTGAAAATGCGGGAGGGCGTTCCGAGCAGTACTTC.

The genes are TRBV27 and TRBJ2-7, with D perhaps assigned TRBD1 or TRBD2 (5 bases each). Trimming took 7 bases from V and 6 from J, leaving 22 bases between them. The CDR3 sequence is 15 residues long. Germline V gene sequence: CDR1 MNHEY, CDR2 SMNVEV (reference sequence). The CDR3 DNA reads as TGTGCCAGCACCCATAGGACTGGGACCTTAAGCGAGCAGTACTTC. It codes for CASTHRTGTLSEQYF.

The rearrangement uses TRBV30 and TRBJ2-7; possible D gene TRBD2, 6 bases. CDR3 length: 11 amino acids. The V gene lost 0 bases and the J gene lost 7 bases, with 7 bases spanning the gap. Germline V gene data show CDR1 as GTSNPN and CDR2 as SVGIG (reference sequence). The CDR3 nucleotides read TGTGCCTGGAGTGTGGGGAGGGAGCAGTACTTC. Translation: CAWSVGREQYF.

The chain is built from TRBV2 and TRBJ2-3, with D perhaps given as TRBD1 or TRBD2 (5 bases each). Germline V gives CDR1 SNHLY, CDR2 FYNNEI. The V and J ends lost 7 bases and 4 bases respectively, with 15 bases between them. This CDR3 spans 14 amino acids. The CDR3 region is CASMPGRLADTQYF. CDR3 in DNA: TGTGCCAGCATGCCGGGACGGCTGGCAGATACGCAGTATTTT.

V is TRBV6-1 and J is TRBJ2-4, with unresolved D. The CDR3 length is 11 residues. V lost 10 bases, J lost 9 bases, and 13 bases lay in between. Germline loops: CDR1 MNHNS, CDR2 SASEGT. This chain's CDR3 is CAISSGGIQYF. CDR3 nucleotide sequence: TGTGCCATCTCGTCGGGTGGCATTCAGTACTTC.

This clone occurred once. The V and J genes are TRBV11-2 and TRBJ2-1; 8 bases are shared with TRBD2. Germline V gene lookup returns CDR1 SGHAT and CDR2 FQNNGV. V lost 4 bases to trimming and J lost 5 bases; unmatched junction nucleotides: 16. This CDR3 spans 18 amino acids. The CDR3 reads CASSSLRLGILADNEQFF. In DNA, the CDR3 is TGTGCCAGCAGCTCCCTAAGGCTGGGTATACTAGCGGACAATGAGCAGTTCTTC.

The rearrangement uses TRBV28 and TRBJ2-7; 10 bases are a match to TRBD2. The CDR3 has 15 residues. The germline gives CDR1 MDHEN, CDR2 SYDVKM. V trimming: 7 bases; J trimming: 3 bases; junction bases outside the gene matches: 9. This CDR3 is CASNMLAGGFYEQYF. The CDR3 DNA sequence: TGTGCCAGCAATATGTTAGCGGGAGGTTTCTACGAGCAGTACTTC.

J is TRBJ1-1 and V is TRBV11-2, with D uncertain. Germline V gene lookup returns CDR1 SGHAT and CDR2 FQNNGV. The V gene lost 0 bases and the J gene lost 3 bases, with 5 bases spanning the gap. The CDR3 is 13 amino acids. In nucleotides, the CDR3 is TGTGCCAGCAGCTTAGAGCGATACACTGAAGCTTTCTTT. The encoded protein is CASSLERYTEAFF.

The CDR3 nucleotides are TGTGCCTGGAGTGCGAGTGGGGGAAACGAGCAGTACTTC. Amino acids: CAWSASGGNEQYF. The chain combines TRBV30 with TRBJ2-5; D may be TRBD1 or TRBD2 (5 bases each). The J call is uncertain, as TRBJ2-7 better fits the DNA end. Germline CDR1 reads GTSNPN; CDR2 reads SVGIG (reference sequence). This CDR3 is 13 amino acids long.